This T cell receptor (beta chain) was recovered during a study of patients and donors after allogeneic stem cell transplantation. TCRdb redid the calling of the RT-PCR reads with MiXCR, one entry per CDR3 protein. This sample has more than 150,000 distinct CDR3 sequences, with approximately 41% found just once. This TCR came from a human donor who was either an allogeneic HSCT recipient or a stem cell or donor lymphocyte infusion donor (not recorded which). It is not recorded whose cells these are; they may come from a transplant donor. The sequencing sample was made of blood, either unsorted or a sorted T cell fraction (not recorded which).

The CDR3 DNA reads as TGTGCCAGCAGCGTAGACCCTAGCGGGAGTAGTCTCGACGAGCAGTACTTC. It codes for CASSVDPSGSSLDEQYF. The chain combines TRBV9 with TRBJ2-7, with 10 nucleotides matching TRBD2. This CDR3 is built from 17 residues. V lost 0 bases and J lost 5; bases outside the gene matches: 11. In germline, CDR1 is SGDLS, CDR2 YYNGEE. Based on the CDR3 plus reference TRBV9 and TRBJ2-7, the full variable domain is DSGVTQTPKHLITATGQRVTLRCSPRSGDLSVYWYQQSLDQGLQFLIQYYNGEERAKGNILERFSAQQFPDLHSELNLSSLELGDSALYFCASSVDPSGSSLDEQYFGPGTRLTVT.